This T cell receptor (beta chain) was profiled in a study of graft-versus-host responses after intestinal transplantation (dated by TCRdb to about 2021). Looking at the study overall: Multivisceral, liver-intestinal, or isolated intestinal transplants were received by the recipients. Rather than going through the commercial service, samples from a few later patients were sequenced in-house on an Illumina MiSeq and processed with MiXCR. The cohort enrolled about two dozen intestinal transplant recipients including one retransplant, and 3 patients lacking pretransplant specimens were excluded. Donor T cell macrochimerism was defined as a peak of at least 4% donor T cells among recipient peripheral blood mononuclear cells. All recipients received anti-thymocyte globulin induction followed by maintenance tacrolimus and steroids for 3 to 4 years. After intestinal transplantation, graft-versus-host and host-versus-graft alloreactive T cell clones in the graft, circulation and bone marrow were tracked using bulk TCR-beta CDR3 sequencing. Alloreactive clones were identified by sequencing pre-transplant mixed lymphocyte reaction products and comparing them with unstimulated pre-transplant donor and recipient T cells. What the work shows at the level of the full study, not this receptor alone: GvH clones were detected in recipient bone marrow, and some appeared earlier in ileal mucosa or blood, consistent with an intestinal mucosal origin. Early after transplant, declines in HvG clones were associated with peak levels of circulating GvH clones. Conclusions were limited by the relatively low number and heterogeneity of intestinal transplant patients. In patients with donor T cell macrochimerism, the allografts had high GvH to HvG T cell clonal ratios.

The library was built by means of the immunoSEQ multiplex PCR assay. High-throughput TCR-beta CDR3 sequencing of genomic DNA from most patients was performed by Adaptive Biotechnologies. From the authors' description of their analysis: Adaptive's ImmunoSEQ software was the source of the TCR sequencing data for about 20 patients, while a few other patients were processed with MiXCR and VDJtools. CDR3 nucleotide sequences shared by donor and recipient were removed because the origin of these sequences could not be assigned. At least 2-fold expansion over unstimulated cells and a minimum CFSE-low frequency of 0.002% (template counts) or 0.001% (read counts) were required for clones to be classified as alloreactive. Mappable clones were those detected in sequenced pre-transplant spleen, lymph node, or MLR CFSE-low populations of the donor or recipient. Cumulative frequency of alloreactive clones was calculated as a percentage of all sequences weighted by copy number. The source is immuneACCESS, and TCRdb retained only in-frame sequences with V and J called. Part of the clones is not carried over; for the studies checked, unresolved V genes explain less than half of this, and the remainder is unexplained. Clonal size and the V and J genes are those of that table, whereas D and trimming came from the DNA. The sample table records roughly 19,000 clones; 95% of these occur just once. Of the sample, about 0.8% is held by the ten largest clones.

The CDR3 sequence holds 16 residues, the cysteine and phenylalanine included. The entry retains the CDR3 DNA only, 48 bases that are in frame from base 1. Trimming at the junction amounts to 6 bases on V and 11 bases on J, and the germline ends lie 26 bases apart. CDR1 and CDR2 (MNHEY, SMNVEV) derive from the germline V gene (reference sequence). As to this clone: Its antigen is currently not known. Base qualities are missing; no much larger clone stands one base away.

In the first month after transplant, blood samples were collected up to 4 times, and after that at least monthly when available. The sequence links TRBV27 to TRBJ1-5, and possibly TRBD1, on 6 matching bases. Sequenced material: PBMCs, taken 23 days after intestinal transplant. This clonotype was obtained from a human patient who received an intestinal transplant, so some T cells may come from the graft donor. This receptor carries the CDR3 CASRGEQGGGITTQHF. The DNA reads TGTGCCAGCAGGGGTGAACAGGGAGGCGGGATAACGACCCAGCATTTT.